The 17 T cell receptor beta chains below were found in one sample sequenced in a study of OX40 agonist ivuxolimab in advanced cancers. Profiled with immunoSEQ multiplex PCR; TCRdb holds only in-frame clones, not every one. The sample has about 98,000 clones; approximately 93% are singletons. The sequencing here drew on CD4+ or CD8+ T cells sorted from blood, taken in a trial of the OX40 agonist ivuxolimab. These receptor sequences come from an adult with an advanced solid tumor such as melanoma, head and neck, liver or kidney cancer.

The CDR3 region has the DNA TGCGCCAGCAGCCAGGCCCGGACAGGGGTTGGAAACACCATATATTTT. Its protein is CASSQARTGVGNTIYF. The chain employs TRBV4-3 and TRBJ1-3, with 9 positions matching TRBD1. Germline V gene sequence: CDR1 LGHNA, CDR2 YSLEER. After removal of 3 bases from V and 3 bases from J, the junction contained 6 bases not matched to a gene. This CDR3 has 16 amino acids.

This sequence joins TRBV5-6 and TRBJ2-3, with 11 bases matching TRBD2. Germline V CDR1 and CDR2: SGHDT, YYEEEE. Losses at the gene ends were 4 bases for V and 0 bases for J; bases not matched to a gene: 4. The CDR3 spans 16 residues. CDR3 loop: CASSQRLAGSTDTQYF. The CDR3 bases are TGTGCCAGCAGCCAAAGACTAGCGGGAAGCACAGATACGCAGTATTTT.

V is TRBV30 and J is TRBJ1-2; D ambiguous. This CDR3 region has 13 residues. The germline V gene has CDR1 GTSNPN and CDR2 SVGIG (reference sequence). V was cut by 0 bases and J by 4 bases, with 9 bases left in between. The CDR3 is CAWSVRGGYGYTF. Written as DNA, the CDR3 is TGTGCCTGGAGTGTACGTGGAGGCTATGGCTACACCTTC.

Concerning this clone itself: Distinct nucleotide sequences in the sample also encode this CDR3. The genes are TRBV7-6 and TRBJ2-5; no firm D call. The CDR3 length is 11 residues. The germline gives CDR1 SGHVS, CDR2 FNYEAQ. The V gene lost 5 bases and the J gene lost 2 bases, with 3 bases spanning the gap. CDR3 DNA sequence: TGTGCCAGCAGCCTACAAGAGACCCAGTACTTC. Translation gives CASSLQETQYF. The entire variable domain, with the rest obtained from reference TRBV7-6 and TRBJ2-5, is as follows: GAGVSQSPRYKVTKRGQDVALRCDPISGHVSLYWYRQALGQGPEFLTYFNYEAQQDKSGLPNDRFSAERPEGSISTLTIQRTEQRDSAMYRCASSLQETQYFGPGTRLLVL.

The V and J genes are TRBV29-1 and TRBJ1-5; no definite D call. Trimming stripped 3 bases from V and 0 bases from J, with 12 bases between. The germline V gene has CDR1 SQVTM and CDR2 ANQGSEA. The CDR3 spans 15 residues. CDR3 region: CSVEPEELSNQPQHF. DNA for the CDR3: TGCAGCGTTGAGCCTGAAGAACTTAGCAATCAGCCCCAGCATTTT.

The V call is TRBV27, the J call TRBJ2-4, with TRBD2 as a possible D gene (5 bases). Trimming took off 4 bases at V and 2 bases at J, with 15 bases between the two ends. In germline, CDR1 is MNHEY, CDR2 SMNVEV (reference sequence). CDR3 size: 16 residues. The CDR3 sequence is CASSSYLTRSKNIQYF. CDR3 DNA sequence: TGTGCCAGCAGTTCCTACCTCACTAGGTCCAAAAACATTCAGTACTTC.

The chain employs TRBV6-1 and TRBJ2-7, with a possible D match to TRBD2 (6 bases). This CDR3 contains 14 residues. V was trimmed by 7 bases and J by 4 bases, leaving 17 bases between them. Germline V gene lookup returns CDR1 MNHNS and CDR2 SASEGT. The CDR3: CASTLGRSGYEQYF. Here the CDR3 DNA reads TGTGCCAGCACTCTGGGGAGGAGTGGTTACGAGCAGTACTTC.

The chain combines TRBV4-2 with TRBJ1-5, with 8 bases fitting TRBD1. The CDR3 loop spans 16 amino acids. Germline CDR1 reads LGHNA; CDR2 reads YNFKEQ. Trimming removed 3 bases from V and 3 bases from J; junction bases left unmatched: 7. As DNA, the CDR3 is TGTGCCAGCAGCCAGAAGGACAGGGCCCCCAATCAGCCCCAGCATTTT. Translation: CASSQKDRAPNQPQHF.

The chain combines TRBV15 with TRBJ2-7; no clear D. The CDR3 extends over 12 amino acids. Germline V lookup: CDR1 LNHNV, CDR2 YYDKDF (reference sequence). V lost 2 bases, J lost 0 bases, and 2 bases lay in between. The CDR3 bases are TGTGCCACCAGCAGAAACTCCTACGAGCAGTACTTC. Its protein is CATSRNSYEQYF.

V and J are TRBV5-1 and TRBJ2-4; no reliable D call. Germline CDR1 reads SGHRS; CDR2 reads YFSETQ. The ends were cut back, 4 bases at V and 2 bases at J, with 13 bases in the middle. The CDR3 is made up of 15 amino acids. CDR3 residues: CASSPFSHSKNIQYF. The DNA for the CDR3 is TGCGCCAGCAGCCCTTTCTCGCATTCCAAAAACATTCAGTACTTC.

CDR3: CASTGQGSTDTQYF. In DNA, the CDR3 is TGTGCCAGCACCGGGCAGGGTAGCACAGATACGCAGTATTTT. The rearrangement joins TRBV11-3 to TRBJ2-3, with D perhaps matching TRBD1 (5 bases). The CDR3 is 14 amino acids. CDR1 is SGHNT, CDR2 YENEEA, per germline. V was shortened by 7 bases and J by 0 bases, with 11 bases between the two germline ends.

V usage is TRBV15 and J usage is TRBJ2-5; D not certain. Germline CDR1 reads LNHNV; CDR2 reads YYDKDF (reference sequence). The CDR3 is 13 residues long. Deletions cut 1 base from V and 5 bases from J, with 8 bases between. DNA for the CDR3: TGTGCCACCAGCAGAGCCGGGTCGGAGACCCAGTACTTC. It encodes CATSRAGSETQYF.

The rearrangement joins TRBV4-3 to TRBJ2-1, with D possibly being TRBD1 or TRBD2 (5 bases each). Germline V gene lookup returns CDR1 LGHNA and CDR2 YSLEER. The CDR3 sequence is 16 residues long. Trimming pared 0 bases from V and 5 bases from J, leaving 14 bases between. The CDR3: CASSQDPTGTNNEQFF. The CDR3 DNA sequence: TGCGCCAGCAGCCAAGATCCCACCGGGACCAACAATGAGCAGTTCTTC.

The rearrangement uses TRBV4-2 and TRBJ2-1; 9 nucleotides match TRBD2. The CDR3 length is 16 residues. Germline trimming cut 0 bases from V and 6 bases from J; bases unmatched to any gene: 6. Looked up from germline, CDR1 is LGHNA and CDR2 is YNFKEQ. DNA for the CDR3: TGTGCCAGCAGCCAAGAAAAGGCTAGCGGGGTCAATGAGCAGTTCTTC. It translates to CASSQEKASGVNEQFF.

V and J are TRBV5-4 and TRBJ1-1; 7 nucleotides match TRBD1. CDR3 length: 16 amino acids. With 3 bases clipped from V and 1 base from J, the junction kept 9 bases outside the gene matches. Germline lookup yields CDR1 SGHNT and CDR2 YYREEE (reference sequence). The CDR3 loop reads CASSSMTTGRNTEAFF. In DNA form, the CDR3 reads TGTGCCAGCAGCTCGATGACGACAGGGAGGAACACTGAAGCTTTCTTT.

The chain carries TRBV28 and TRBJ1-1; D unresolved. The CDR3 length is 11 residues. Germline CDR1 reads MDHEN; CDR2 reads SYDVKM. The V end was cut by 6 bases, the J end by 4 bases, with 6 bases between. The CDR3 is CASRRTTEAFF. CDR3 coding DNA: TGTGCCAGCAGGAGGACCACTGAAGCTTTCTTT. The entire variable domain, with the rest obtained from reference TRBV28 and TRBJ1-1, is as follows: DVKVTQSSRYLVKRTGEKVFLECVQDMDHENMFWYRQDPGLGLRLIYFSYDVKMKEKGDIPEGYSVSREKKERFSLILESASTNQTSMYLCASRRTTEAFFGQGTRLTVV.

The chain joins TRBV7-9 to TRBJ1-4, with 10 bases matching TRBD1. Germline V CDR1 and CDR2: SEHNR, FQNEAQ (reference sequence). V shed 3 bases, J shed 8 bases, and the junction held 3 bases outside the gene matches. CDR3 length equals 14 residues. The CDR3 protein is CASSFGTGEEKLFF. The CDR3 DNA follows: TGTGCCAGCAGCTTCGGGACAGGGGAAGAAAAACTGTTTTTT.